This T cell receptor (beta chain) appears in the sequencing data of a study of PD-1 blockade in mismatch repair-deficient tumors. TCRdb's table, derived via immunoSEQ multiplex PCR, lists solely in-frame clones and lacks some. The sample lists more than 90,000 clones, about 80% seen once, with roughly 4.5% in the top ten. The source of this sequence is an adult with mismatch repair-deficient cancer. The sample in question was peripheral blood, obtained 60 weeks after starting pembrolizumab.

In DNA form, the CDR3 reads TGTGCCAGCAGTTTAACGGGGGGACAGGGGGATACCGGGGAGCTGTTTTTT. Encoded protein: CASSLTGGQGDTGELFF. This rearrangement joins TRBV27 to TRBJ2-2; TRBD1 matches at 11 bases. This CDR3 contains 17 residues. Germline CDR1 and CDR2: MNHEY and SMNVEV (reference sequence). V gave up 2 bases and J gave up 5 bases; unmatched junction bases: 7.